This T cell receptor (beta chain) stems from a study of vaccination effects on CD4 cells after COVID-19. Study overall: Each person got two doses of an mRNA SARS-CoV-2 vaccine, BNT162b2 or mRNA-1273.

Study conclusions and caveats: Convalescents' post-vaccination spike-reactive clones were chiefly new, vaccine-induced ones.

The CDR3 is 13 residues long. The germline V and J ends were trimmed by 1 base and 4 bases, with 6 bases remaining between them. Germline V gene lookup returns CDR1 SGHTA and CDR2 FQGTGA. Peptide-pool stimulation followed by sequencing identified expanded antigen-specific CD4+ clonotypes in the ViraFEST assay. Following culture for roughly 10 days, CD4+ T cells were isolated. Confirmation by PCR established that the person had SARS-CoV-2 infection between March and December 2020. Both day 3 and day 7 saw half the medium replaced with IL-2 medium. A remark on this clone: Its antigen is not identified.

Only in-frame clones appear in the TCRdb table, and some are missing; sequencing was by immunoSEQ multiplex PCR. There are more than 35,000 clones in the sample; approximately 70% occur only once, and more than 30% lies in the top ten. The sequence derives from a human donor who had a prior SARS-CoV-2 infection. The chain joins TRBV7-3 to TRBJ2-3; no reliable D call. The input for sequencing was CD4+ T cells from PBMCs cultured with a peptide pool, taken before COVID-19 vaccination. The CDR3 sequence: CASSLNLADTQYF. The CDR3 DNA reads as TGTGCCAGCAGCTTAAATCTCGCAGATACGCAGTATTTT.